Listed here is a single TCR beta chain. Antigen unknown. Trimming cost V 5 bases and J 2 bases, with 11 bases left between them. Germline-derived CDR1 and CDR2 are SGHRS and YFSETQ. The CDR3 is 14 amino acids. Nominally healthy donors were sampled, though unrecorded immune exposures were likely. The sample originates from a study of cytomegalovirus exposure and HLA in healthy donors. Use of 60 Vbeta and 13 Jbeta primers characterized the PCR. Clones were sequenced by immunoSEQ multiplex PCR, and TCRdb holds only the in-frame ones, with some missing. The sample has roughly 62,000 clones, 70% to 75% seen once. Broader study findings: Follow-up analysis found HLA locus-dependent TCR association rates, highest for DRB1 and lowest for HLA-C.

This clonotype was obtained from a woman in her twenties or thirties in good health and CMV-seronegative. V usage is TRBV5-1 and J usage is TRBJ1-3, with D tentatively TRBD1 (6 bases). Sequencing was performed on PBMCs. The CDR3, as DNA: TGCGCCAGCAGTGAACAGGGACCTGGAAACACCATATATTTT. Its protein is CASSEQGPGNTIYF.